This T cell receptor beta chain was captured by sequencing in a study of beta chain features in type 1 diabetes. The sequenced template was cDNA made from the entire isolated RNA. Clones were read by immunoSEQ multiplex PCR, and TCRdb kept only the in-frame ones, dropping some. The table records just over 600,000 clones, roughly a sixth of them present only once. This clone was recorded many times. Sequenced material: naive CD4+ T cells from blood. The sequence derives from a young man in good health.

The CDR3 spells CASSDSRYNEQFF. The CDR3 bases are TGTGCCAGCTCGGACAGTAGGTACAATGAGCAGTTCTTC. This chain links TRBV25-1 with TRBJ2-1, with D possibly being TRBD1 (6 bases). The CDR3 sequence is 13 residues long. Germline V gene lookup returns CDR1 MGHDK and CDR2 SYGVNS. Trimming removed 8 bases at V and 4 bases at J, with 12 bases between. The whole variable domain, remainder taken from reference TRBV25-1 and TRBJ2-1, is EADIYQTPRYLVIGTGKKITLECSQTMGHDKMYWYQQDPGMELHLIHYSYGVNSTEKGDLSSESTVSRIRTEHFPLTLESARPSHTSQYLCASSDSRYNEQFFGPGTRLTVL.